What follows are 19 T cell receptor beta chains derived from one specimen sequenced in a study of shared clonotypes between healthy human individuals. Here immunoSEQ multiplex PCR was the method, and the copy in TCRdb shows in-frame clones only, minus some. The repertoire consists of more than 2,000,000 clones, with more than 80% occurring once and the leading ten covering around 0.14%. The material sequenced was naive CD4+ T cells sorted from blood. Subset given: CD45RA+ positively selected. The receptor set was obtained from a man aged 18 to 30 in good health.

CDR3 sequence (DNA): TGTGCCAGCAGTTCCCGTAGCGGGGGCCCCCAAGAGACCCAGTACTTC. Amino acids: CASSSRSGGPQETQYF. The chain has TRBV28 and TRBJ2-5, with TRBD2 identical over 9 bases. With V trimmed by 4 bases and J by 1 base, 7 bases remained unmatched. Looked up from germline, CDR1 is MDHEN and CDR2 is SYDVKM. The CDR3 extends over 16 amino acids.

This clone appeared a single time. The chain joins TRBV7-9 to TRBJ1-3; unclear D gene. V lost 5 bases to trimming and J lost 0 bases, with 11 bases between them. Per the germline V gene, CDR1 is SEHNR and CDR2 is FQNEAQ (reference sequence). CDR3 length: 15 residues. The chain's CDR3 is CASSQYLFSGNTIYF. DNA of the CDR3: TGTGCCAGCAGCCAGTACCTGTTCTCTGGAAACACCATATATTTT. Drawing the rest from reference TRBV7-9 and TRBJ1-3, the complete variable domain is DTGVSQNPRHKITKRGQNVTFRCDPISEHNRLYWYRQTLGQGPEFLTYFQNEAQLEKSRLLSDRFSAERPKGSFSTLEIQRTEQGDSAMYLCASSQYLFSGNTIYFGEGSWLTVV.

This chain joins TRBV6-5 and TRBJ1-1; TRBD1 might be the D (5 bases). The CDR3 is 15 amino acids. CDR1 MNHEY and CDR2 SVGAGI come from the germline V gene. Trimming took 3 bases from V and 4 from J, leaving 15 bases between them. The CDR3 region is CASSYSFGAGTEAFF. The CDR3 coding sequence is TGTGCCAGCAGTTATAGTTTCGGGGCAGGCACTGAAGCTTTCTTT.

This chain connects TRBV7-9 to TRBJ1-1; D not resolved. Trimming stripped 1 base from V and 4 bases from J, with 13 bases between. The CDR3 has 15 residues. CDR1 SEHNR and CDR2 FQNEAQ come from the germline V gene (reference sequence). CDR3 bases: TGTGCCAGCAGCTTAGTGTCTTCGTTCGGCACTGAAGCTTTCTTT. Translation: CASSLVSSFGTEAFF.

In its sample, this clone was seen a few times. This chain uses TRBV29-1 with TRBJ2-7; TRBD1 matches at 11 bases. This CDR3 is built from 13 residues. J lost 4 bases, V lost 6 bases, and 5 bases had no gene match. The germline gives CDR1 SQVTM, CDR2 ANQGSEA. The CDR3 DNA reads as TGCAGCGTACCGGGACAGGGGGATTACGAGCAGTACTTC. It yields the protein CSVPGQGDYEQYF.

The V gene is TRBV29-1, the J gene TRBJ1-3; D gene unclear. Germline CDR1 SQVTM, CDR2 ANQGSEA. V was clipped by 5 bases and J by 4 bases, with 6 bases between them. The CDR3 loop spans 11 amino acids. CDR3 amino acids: CSVFGGNTIYF. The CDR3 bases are TGCAGCGTTTTTGGGGGAAACACCATATATTTT.

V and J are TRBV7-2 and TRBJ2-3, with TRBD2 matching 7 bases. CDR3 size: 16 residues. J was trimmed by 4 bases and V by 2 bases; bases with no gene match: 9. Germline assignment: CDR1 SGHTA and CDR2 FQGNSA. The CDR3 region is CASSLNSGTTADTQYF. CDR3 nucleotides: TGTGCCAGCAGCTTAAATTCCGGGACTACAGCAGATACGCAGTATTTT.

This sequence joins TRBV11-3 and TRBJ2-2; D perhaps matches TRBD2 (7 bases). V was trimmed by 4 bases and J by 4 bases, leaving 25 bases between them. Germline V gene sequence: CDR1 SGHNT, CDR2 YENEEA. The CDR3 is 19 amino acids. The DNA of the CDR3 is TGTGCCAGCAGCTCCCAAGGGAGGGGGGCCGGCCCGAGCACCGGGGAGCTGTTTTTT. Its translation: CASSSQGRGAGPSTGELFF.

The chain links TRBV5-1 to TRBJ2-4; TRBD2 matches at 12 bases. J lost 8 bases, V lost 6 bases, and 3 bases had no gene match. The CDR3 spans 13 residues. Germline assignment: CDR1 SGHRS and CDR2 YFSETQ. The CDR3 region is CASTSGGGHIQYF. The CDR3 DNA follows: TGCGCCAGCACTAGCGGGGGGGGTCACATTCAGTACTTC.

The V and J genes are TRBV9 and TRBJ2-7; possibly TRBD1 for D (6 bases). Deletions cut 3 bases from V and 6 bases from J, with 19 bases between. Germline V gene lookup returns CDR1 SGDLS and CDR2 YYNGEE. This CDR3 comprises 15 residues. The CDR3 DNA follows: TGTGCCAGCAGCGCGAAGGGACAAGGGACCTCCGAGCAGTACTTC. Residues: CASSAKGQGTSEQYF.

CDR3 sequence: CASSAPLGGAPNNEQFF. The CDR3 nucleotides are TGTGCCAGCAGCGCACCCCTGGGGGGGGCGCCCAACAATGAGCAGTTCTTC. The rearrangement uses TRBV9 and TRBJ2-1, with D perhaps matching TRBD2 (7 bases). Germline values: CDR1 SGDLS, CDR2 YYNGEE. Trimming removed 3 bases at V and 5 bases at J, with 21 bases between. The CDR3 runs 17 residues.

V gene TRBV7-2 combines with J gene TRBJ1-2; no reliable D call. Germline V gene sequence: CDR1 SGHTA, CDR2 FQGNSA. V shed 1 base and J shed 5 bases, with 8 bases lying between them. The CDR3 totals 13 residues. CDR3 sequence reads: CASSLDGVYGYTF. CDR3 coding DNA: TGTGCCAGCAGCTTAGATGGGGTATATGGCTACACCTTC.

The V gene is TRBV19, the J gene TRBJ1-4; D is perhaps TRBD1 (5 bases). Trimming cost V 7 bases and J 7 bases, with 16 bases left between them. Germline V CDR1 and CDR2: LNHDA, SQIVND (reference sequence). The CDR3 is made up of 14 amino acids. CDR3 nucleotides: TGTGCCAGTAAGAGAGCAGGGCCGATTGAAAAACTGTTTTTT. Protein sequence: CASKRAGPIEKLFF.

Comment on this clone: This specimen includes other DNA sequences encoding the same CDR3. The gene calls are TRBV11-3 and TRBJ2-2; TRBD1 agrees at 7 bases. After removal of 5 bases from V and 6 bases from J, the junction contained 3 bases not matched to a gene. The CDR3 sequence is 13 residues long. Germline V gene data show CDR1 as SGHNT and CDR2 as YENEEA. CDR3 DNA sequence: TGTGCCAGCAGCCCGCAGGGGGCCGGGGAGCTGTTTTTT. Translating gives CASSPQGAGELFF.

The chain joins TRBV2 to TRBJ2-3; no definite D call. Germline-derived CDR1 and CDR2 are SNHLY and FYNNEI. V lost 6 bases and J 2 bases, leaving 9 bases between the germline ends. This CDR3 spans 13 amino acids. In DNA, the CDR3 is TGTGCCAGCAGCGGAGAGGACACAGATACGCAGTATTTT. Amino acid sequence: CASSGEDTDTQYF.

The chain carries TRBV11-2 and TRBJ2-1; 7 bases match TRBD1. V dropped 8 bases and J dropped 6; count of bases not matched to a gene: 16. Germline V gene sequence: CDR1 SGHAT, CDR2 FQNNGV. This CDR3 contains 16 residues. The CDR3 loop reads CASSLSLGGQGNEQFF. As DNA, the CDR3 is TGTGCCAGCTCACTTAGCCTAGGGGGCCAGGGCAATGAGCAGTTCTTC.

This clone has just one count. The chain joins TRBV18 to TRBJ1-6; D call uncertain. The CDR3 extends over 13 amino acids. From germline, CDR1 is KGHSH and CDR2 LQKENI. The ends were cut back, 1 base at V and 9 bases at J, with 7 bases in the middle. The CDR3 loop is CASSPLPGSPLHF. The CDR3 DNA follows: TGTGCCAGCTCACCACTTCCCGGTTCACCCCTCCACTTT.

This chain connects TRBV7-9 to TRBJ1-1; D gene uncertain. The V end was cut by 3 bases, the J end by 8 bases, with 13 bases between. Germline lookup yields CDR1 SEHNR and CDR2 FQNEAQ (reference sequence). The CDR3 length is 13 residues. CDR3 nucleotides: TGTGCCAGCAGCTTCTGGGCAGGATACGAAGCTTTCTTT. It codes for CASSFWAGYEAFF.

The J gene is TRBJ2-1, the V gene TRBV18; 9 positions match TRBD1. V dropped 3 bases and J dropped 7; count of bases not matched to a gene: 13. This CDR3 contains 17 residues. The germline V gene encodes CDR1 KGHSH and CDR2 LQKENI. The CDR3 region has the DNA TGTGCCAGCTCACCCCTGGGGACAGGGAAGCCTTTAAATGAGCAGTTCTTC. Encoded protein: CASSPLGTGKPLNEQFF.